Listed below are T cell receptor beta chains from one sample, sequenced in a study of siplizumab effects on memory and regulatory T cells. Generated by immunoSEQ multiplex PCR, the TCRdb table keeps only in-frame clones and is missing some. The repertoire has 120,000 or so clones, roughly 92% of them found once; the top ten carry 1.3%. Sequencing was done on a sample of CD4+ T cells sorted from blood. Receptors originate from a human donor in good health. Both conserved end residues are part of each CDR3. The order of the fields is V gene, D gene, J gene, clone size, CDR3 protein, CDR3 DNA. D genes are given only for firm matches. For some rows the clone size is stated as once, few or many, or as a class when expanded; others skip it.

TRBV12-5	NA	TRBJ1-2	NA	CASGSRGGLSGGYTF	TGTGCTAGTGGTTCCCGTGGGGGGCTTTCAGGTGGCTACACCTTC
TRBV9	NA	TRBJ2-3	NA	CASSVRAAPGDTQYF	TGTGCCAGCAGCGTCCGAGCGGCCCCCGGGGACACGCAGTATTTT
TRBV11-1	TRBD1	TRBJ2-2	NA	CASRTTGTGGTGELFF	TGTGCCAGCAGAACCACCGGGACAGGGGGCACCGGGGAGCTGTTTTTT
TRBV7-6	TRBD1	TRBJ2-5	NA	CASSPSPTGFAETQYF	TGTGCCAGCAGCCCCTCCCCGACAGGGTTCGCAGAGACCCAGTACTTC
TRBV6-5	NA	TRBJ1-2	once	CASSPLAINYGYTF	TGTGCCAGCAGTCCCTTGGCGATCAACTATGGCTACACCTTC
TRBV4-1	NA	TRBJ2-3	NA	CASSQDTSRWADTQYF	TGCGCCAGCAGCCAAGATACGTCCCGCTGGGCAGATACGCAGTATTTT
TRBV9	TRBD2	TRBJ2-1	NA	CASSGGTIGSVEQFF	TGTGCCAGCAGCGGGGGGACTATTGGGAGCGTTGAGCAGTTCTTC
TRBV19	TRBD2	TRBJ2-1	NA	CASSISGTSGVNEQFF	TGTGCCAGTAGTATATCAGGGACTAGCGGGGTGAATGAGCAGTTCTTC
TRBV29-1	NA	TRBJ1-2	NA	CSVERTAYGYTF	TGCAGCGTTGAAAGGACGGCTTATGGCTACACCTTC
TRBV6-1	NA	TRBJ2-4	NA	CASILSWGVKNIQYF	TGTGCCAGCATCCTTTCGTGGGGAGTCAAAAACATTCAGTACTTC
TRBV20-1	NA	TRBJ1-1	NA	CIPGRSEAFF	TGCATCCCTGGGCGAAGTGAAGCTTTCTTT
TRBV7-6	NA	TRBJ2-2	NA	CASSLAPVLARSTGELFF	TGTGCCAGCAGCTTAGCTCCGGTGCTAGCCCGTTCCACCGGGGAGCTGTTTTTT
TRBV7-6	NA	TRBJ1-1	NA	CASSLTGSITEAFF	TGTGCCAGCAGCTTGACAGGTTCGATCACTGAAGCTTTCTTT
TRBV6-5	NA	TRBJ1-5	NA	CASSYLSGRNQPQHF	TGTGCCAGCAGTTACTTGTCTGGGCGCAATCAGCCCCAGCATTTT
TRBV5-1	NA	TRBJ2-1	NA	CASSGTNHNEQFF	TGCGCCAGCAGCGGGACCAACCACAATGAGCAGTTCTTC
TRBV7-6	TRBD2	TRBJ2-5	NA	CASSLGGLAGVETQYF	TGTGCCAGCAGCTTAGGTGGCCTAGCGGGGGTAGAGACCCAGTACTTC
TRBV6-5	NA	TRBJ1-3	NA	CASSLGQNSGNTIYF	TGTGCCAGCAGTCTCGGACAGAACTCTGGAAACACCATATATTTT
TRBV10-3	TRBD1	TRBJ2-6	once	CAISGDRVETGANVLTF	TGTGCCATCAGTGGGGACAGGGTAGAGACTGGGGCCAACGTCCTGACTTTC
TRBV6-1	NA	TRBJ1-1	NA	CASRQSLPGTHEAFF	TGTGCCAGCAGGCAGTCCCTGCCCGGGACCCATGAAGCTTTCTTT
TRBV5-4	TRBD2	TRBJ2-3	NA	CASSKAGTSGGTQYF	TGTGCCAGCAGCAAGGCCGGGACTAGCGGGGGTACGCAGTATTTT
TRBV15	NA	TRBJ1-2	NA	CATSRDRDFNYGYTF	TGTGCCACCAGCAGAGATCGGGACTTTAACTATGGCTACACCTTC
TRBV7-3	NA	TRBJ2-3	NA	CASSNAGLSTDTQYF	TGTGCCAGCAGCAACGCGGGACTGTCCACAGATACGCAGTATTTT
TRBV19	NA	TRBJ2-7	NA	CASSSDGVGEQYF	TGTGCCAGTAGTAGCGATGGCGTGGGCGAGCAGTACTTC
TRBV19	NA	TRBJ1-1	NA	CARGGRRTEAFF	TGTGCCAGGGGGGGGAGGCGGACTGAAGCTTTCTTT
TRBV18	TRBD1	TRBJ2-7	NA	CASSVTGVSSYEQYF	TGTGCCAGCTCAGTGACAGGGGTTAGCTCCTACGAGCAGTACTTC
TRBV6-1	NA	TRBJ1-5	NA	CASNKGLRNQPQHF	TGTGCCAGCAACAAGGGACTGAGAAATCAGCCCCAGCATTTT
TRBV10-3	TRBD2	TRBJ2-3	NA	CAITTGLAGGPTDTQYF	TGTGCCATCACTACCGGACTAGCGGGAGGGCCTACAGATACGCAGTATTTT
TRBV9	NA	TRBJ2-2	NA	CASALRSGSTGELFF	TGTGCCAGCGCCCTAAGGTCGGGATCCACCGGGGAGCTGTTTTTT
TRBV5-4	TRBD1	TRBJ1-2	NA	CASSPSGTASYGYTF	TGTGCCAGCAGCCCGTCCGGGACAGCTAGCTATGGCTACACCTTC
TRBV4-1	TRBD2	TRBJ2-1	NA	CASSQVLAGVTYNEQFF	TGCGCCAGCAGCCAAGTACTAGCGGGAGTTACCTACAATGAGCAGTTCTTC
TRBV6-1	TRBD1	TRBJ1-1	NA	CASIVPGQGRSEAFF	TGTGCCAGCATCGTTCCGGGACAGGGGCGTTCGGAAGCTTTCTTT
TRBV18	NA	TRBJ1-5	few	CASSVQGTNQPQHF	TGTGCCAGCTCGGTACAGGGCACTAATCAGCCCCAGCATTTT
TRBV5-1	TRBD2	TRBJ2-1	NA	CASSRTGSGGDNEQFF	TGCGCCAGCAGTCGCACCGGAAGCGGGGGGGACAATGAGCAGTTCTTC
TRBV18	NA	TRBJ1-2	NA	CASSPSLQMGNGYTF	TGTGCCAGCTCACCATCCCTTCAAATGGGTAATGGCTACACCTTC
TRBV5-6	TRBD2	TRBJ2-1	NA	CASSARTSGYYNEQFF	TGTGCCAGCAGCGCACGGACTAGCGGGTATTACAATGAGCAGTTCTTC
TRBV5-6	TRBD1	TRBJ2-1	NA	CASSGYPLRDRGEQFF	TGTGCCAGCAGCGGTTACCCCCTCCGGGACAGGGGTGAGCAGTTCTTC
TRBV4-1	TRBD2	TRBJ2-2	NA	CASSPTSGRESGELFF	TGCGCCAGCAGCCCAACTAGCGGGAGAGAGTCCGGGGAGCTGTTTTTT
TRBV13	TRBD2	TRBJ2-2	NA	CASRRLAGSTGELFF	TGTGCCAGCAGGAGACTAGCGGGATCCACCGGGGAGCTGTTTTTT
TRBV6-4	TRBD1	TRBJ1-6	NA	CASSDSQGRNSPLHF	TGTGCCAGCAGTGACTCACAGGGGCGGAATTCACCCCTCCACTTT
TRBV6-1	TRBD1	TRBJ1-5	NA	CASSQDRAAQPQHF	TGTGCCAGCAGTCAGGACAGGGCAGCTCAGCCCCAGCATTTT
TRBV2	NA	TRBJ1-1	NA	CASSERGSTWEAFF	TGTGCCAGCAGTGAACGGGGGTCGACTTGGGAAGCTTTCTTT
TRBV27	NA	TRBJ2-1	NA	CASRGSGYNEQFF	TGTGCCAGCAGGGGGAGTGGTTACAATGAGCAGTTCTTC
TRBV7-9	TRBD1	TRBJ2-3	NA	CASSRGLYDNTDTQYF	TGTGCCAGCAGCAGGGGGCTGTACGACAACACAGATACGCAGTATTTT
TRBV2	TRBD1	TRBJ2-7	NA	CASRRHAIGTAEQYF	TGTGCCAGCAGAAGACATGCAATAGGGACAGCCGAGCAGTACTTC
TRBV21-1	NA	TRBJ2-1	NA	CASSLKLDPGSGYNEQFF	TGTGCCAGCAGCCTAAAGTTGGACCCCGGGAGCGGCTACAATGAGCAGTTCTTC
TRBV28	TRBD2	TRBJ2-7	once	CASSVAGVNEQYF	TGTGCCAGCAGCGTAGCGGGAGTGAACGAGCAGTACTTC
TRBV7-4	NA	TRBJ2-2	NA	CASSVTGELFF	TGTGCCAGCAGCGTCACCGGGGAGCTGTTTTTT
TRBV5-4	TRBD2	TRBJ2-1	NA	CASSLPGGPYNEQFF	TGTGCCAGCAGCCTACCGGGGGGGCCCTACAATGAGCAGTTCTTC
TRBV11-3	NA	TRBJ2-1	NA	CASGLATNEQFF	TGTGCCAGCGGCCTAGCTACCAATGAGCAGTTCTTC